These 9 T cell receptor beta chains came from one sample sequenced in a study of blood T cells in healthy people across ages. For the second PCR, which ran for about 7 to 11 cycles, a sample-barcoded 5' primer and a J-beta primer mix were used. TCRdb independently ran MiXCR on the 5' RACE reads; one entry per CDR3 protein. This repertoire shows about 830,000 distinct CDR3 sequences, less than 80% found once; its top ten account for 28%. The sample was blood. These receptors all stem from a man in his thirties or forties in good health.

The chain is built from TRBV10-3 and TRBJ2-7, with TRBD2 identical over 7 bases. The V gene's germline CDR1 is ENHRY and CDR2 SYGVKD. This CDR3 has 18 amino acids. V lost 4 bases and J lost 2; bases outside the gene matches: 17. This CDR3 is CAISAQGWRQRGAYEQYF. The CDR3 DNA reads as TGTGCCATCAGTGCCCAAGGGTGGAGACAACGGGGGGCCTACGAGCAGTACTTC.

This clonotype was picked up a small number of times. The CDR3 loop reads CASSPGGGQETQYF. The CDR3 nucleotides read TGTGCCAGCAGTCCCGGTGGAGGCCAAGAGACCCAGTACTTC. The chain recombines TRBV7-2 with TRBJ2-5; tentatively, D is TRBD2 (5 bases). The V gene lost 6 bases and the J gene lost 1 base, with 12 bases spanning the gap. This CDR3 comprises 14 residues. Germline V CDR1 and CDR2: SGHTA, FQGNSA.

This clonotype was seen more than once but under ten times. The chain recombines TRBV28 with TRBJ2-6; TRBD1 is a possible D gene (6 bases). The germline gives CDR1 MDHEN, CDR2 SYDVKM. The CDR3 contains 19 residues. Deletions cut 7 bases from V and 0 bases from J, with 22 bases between. CDR3 DNA sequence: TGTGCCAGCATCACCTATATAGGACAGCTGATCTCTGGGGCCAACGTCCTGACTTTC. Translated: CASITYIGQLISGANVLTF.

The V and J genes are TRBV4-3 and TRBJ1-2; 8 bases line up with TRBD1. The CDR3 has 15 residues. V gave up 3 bases and J gave up 4 bases; unmatched junction bases: 7. Germline V gene data show CDR1 as LGHNA and CDR2 as YSLEER. The CDR3 region has the DNA TGCGCCAGCAGCCATGACGACAGGGGCACCTATGGCTACACCTTC. Translating gives CASSHDDRGTYGYTF.

V is TRBV2 and J is TRBJ2-7, with 9 bases identical to TRBD1. The V and J ends lost 10 bases and 3 bases, in that order; junction bases with no gene match: 10. The CDR3 covers 14 residues. The V gene's germline CDR1 is SNHLY and CDR2 FYNNEI. The CDR3, as DNA: TGTGCCACGGGAGTGGGACAGGGCTACTACGAGCAGTACTTC. Protein sequence: CATGVGQGYYEQYF.

This chain uses TRBV5-1 with TRBJ2-3; D perhaps matches TRBD2 (6 bases). The CDR3 consists of 15 residues. Germline loops: CDR1 SGHRS, CDR2 YFSETQ. V was cut by 0 bases and J by 3 bases, with 11 bases left in between. The chain's CDR3 is CASSLGIAGTDTQYF. The CDR3 bases are TGCGCCAGCAGCTTGGGGATTGCGGGAACAGATACGCAGTATTTT.

V and J are TRBV29-1 and TRBJ2-7, with TRBD1 as a possible D gene (6 bases). This CDR3 comprises 14 residues. Germline CDR1 reads SQVTM; CDR2 reads ANQGSEA. V dropped 6 bases and J dropped 0 bases, with 15 bases sitting between them. The CDR3 spells CSVAGTLSSYEQYF. The CDR3, as DNA: TGCAGCGTCGCCGGGACATTGAGCTCCTACGAGCAGTACTTC.

CDR3 DNA: TGCAGTGCTAGAGATAGCCAGAGTAGGGGGAACTCCTACAATGAGCAGTTCTTC. Its translation is CSARDSQSRGNSYNEQFF. The chain couples TRBV20-1 to TRBJ2-1; TRBD1 is a possible D gene (6 bases). This CDR3 spans 18 amino acids. Trimming left V 0 bases short and J 0 bases short, with 18 bases between. Germline V gene sequence: CDR1 DFQATT, CDR2 SNEGSKA (reference sequence).

In this sample, this clonotype turned up a few times. V gene TRBV7-2 combines with J gene TRBJ2-1; no clear D gene. Germline CDR1 reads SGHTA; CDR2 reads FQGNSA. The CDR3 length is 14 residues. Trimming stripped 4 bases from V and 9 bases from J, with 16 bases between. For the CDR3, the DNA is TGTGCCAGCAGCTCCGACACGGCTTGGCGTGAGCAGTTCTTC. It yields the protein CASSSDTAWREQFF.